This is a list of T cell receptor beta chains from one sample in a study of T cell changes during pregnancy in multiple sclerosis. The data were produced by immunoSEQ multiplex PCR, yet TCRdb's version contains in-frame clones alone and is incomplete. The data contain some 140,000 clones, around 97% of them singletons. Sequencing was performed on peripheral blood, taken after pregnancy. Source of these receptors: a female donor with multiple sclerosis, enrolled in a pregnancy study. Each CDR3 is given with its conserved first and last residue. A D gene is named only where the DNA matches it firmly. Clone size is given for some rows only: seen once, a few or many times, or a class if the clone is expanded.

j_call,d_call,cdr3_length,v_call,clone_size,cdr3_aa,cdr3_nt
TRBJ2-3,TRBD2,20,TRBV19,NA,CASSIDRGGRAPKNTDTQYF,TGTGCCAGTAGTATAGATCGGGGCGGGAGGGCCCCCAAAAACACAGATACGCAGTATTTT
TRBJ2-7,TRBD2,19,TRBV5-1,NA,CASSRGVGAGGRLSYEQYF,TGCGCCAGCAGCCGGGGAGTTGGAGCGGGAGGGCGGTTGTCCTACGAGCAGTACTTC
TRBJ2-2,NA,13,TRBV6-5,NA,CASSRTVEEELFF,TGTGCCAGCAGCCGGACAGTTGAGGAGGAGCTGTTTTTT
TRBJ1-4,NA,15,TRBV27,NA,CASSLGDSPNEKLFF,TGTGCCAGCAGTTTAGGGGACTCGCCTAATGAAAAACTGTTTTTT
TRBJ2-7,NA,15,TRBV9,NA,CASSVSPSWVYEQYF,TGTGCCAGCAGCGTATCCCCTAGCTGGGTCTACGAGCAGTACTTC
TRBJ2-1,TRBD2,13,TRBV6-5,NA,CASRRGDYNEQFF,TGTGCCAGCAGACGGGGGGACTACAATGAGCAGTTCTTC
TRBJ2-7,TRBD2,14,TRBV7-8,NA,CASSPAGGYYEQYF,TGTGCCAGCAGCCCAGCGGGAGGGTACTACGAGCAGTACTTC
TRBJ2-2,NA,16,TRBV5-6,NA,CASSFAGGTRTGELFF,TGTGCCAGCAGCTTTGCAGGGGGGACTAGGACCGGGGAGCTGTTTTTT
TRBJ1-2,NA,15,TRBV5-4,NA,CASSLNQGIDYGYTF,TGTGCCAGCAGCCTAAATCAGGGTATCGACTATGGCTACACCTTC
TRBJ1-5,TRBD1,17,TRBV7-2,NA,CARKYEPGQGNNQPQHF,TGTGCCAGGAAATATGAACCGGGACAGGGAAACAATCAGCCCCAGCATTTT
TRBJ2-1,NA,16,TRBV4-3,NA,CASSQALRDPYNEQFF,TGCGCCAGCAGCCAAGCGTTGCGGGACCCTTACAATGAGCAGTTCTTC
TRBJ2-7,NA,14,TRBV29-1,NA,CSVARTVRDPEQYF,TGCAGCGTGGCGAGGACAGTACGGGACCCGGAGCAGTACTTC
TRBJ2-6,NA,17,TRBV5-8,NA,CASSLLVGLSGANVLTF,TGTGCCAGCAGCTTGCTCGTGGGGCTCTCTGGGGCCAACGTCCTGACTTTC
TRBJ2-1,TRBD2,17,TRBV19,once,CASSTDLGGRATNEQFF,TGTGCCAGTAGTACTGATCTGGGCGGGAGGGCTACCAATGAGCAGTTCTTC
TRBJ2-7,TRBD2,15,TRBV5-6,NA,CASSLWTSGNYEQYF,TGTGCCAGCAGCCTCTGGACTAGCGGGAACTACGAGCAGTACTTC
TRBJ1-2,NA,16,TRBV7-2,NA,CASSRGSSGLGLGYTF,TGTGCCAGCAGCCGTGGCAGTTCGGGCCTGGGGCTAGGCTACACCTTC
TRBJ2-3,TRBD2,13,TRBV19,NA,CAASSGRGDTQYF,TGTGCAGCAAGTAGCGGGAGAGGAGATACGCAGTATTTT
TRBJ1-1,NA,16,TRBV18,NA,CASSPLPKGMNTEAFF,TGTGCCAGCTCACCACTTCCCAAGGGGATGAACACTGAAGCTTTCTTT
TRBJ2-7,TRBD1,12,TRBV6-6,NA,CASDRGSYEQYF,TGTGCCAGCGACAGGGGCTCCTACGAGCAGTACTTC
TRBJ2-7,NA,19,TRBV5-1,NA,CASSLGSNRVGASSYEQYF,TGCGCCAGCAGCTTGGGTTCGAACAGGGTTGGTGCCTCCTCCTACGAGCAGTACTTC
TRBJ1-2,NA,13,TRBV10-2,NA,CASTAGNDYGYTF,TGCGCCAGCACAGCAGGCAACGACTATGGCTACACCTTC
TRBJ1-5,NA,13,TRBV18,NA,CASSIREGQPQHF,TGTGCCAGCTCGATCCGAGAGGGTCAGCCCCAGCATTTT
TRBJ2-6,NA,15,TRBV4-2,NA,CASSWGDSGANVLTF,TGTGCCAGCAGCTGGGGGGACTCTGGGGCCAACGTCCTGACTTTC
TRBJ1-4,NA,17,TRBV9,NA,CASSVRGELTTNEKLFF,TGTGCCAGCAGCGTTCGAGGTGAACTAACAACTAATGAAAAACTGTTTTTT
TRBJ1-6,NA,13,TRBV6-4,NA,CASTRTVNSPLHF,TGTGCCAGCACCCGGACAGTTAATTCACCCCTCCACTTT
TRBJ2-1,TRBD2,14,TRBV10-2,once,CASSARLADNEQFF,TGCGCCAGCAGTGCGAGACTAGCGGACAATGAGCAGTTCTTC
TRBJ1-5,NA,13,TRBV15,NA,CATSRGAGQPQHF,TGTGCCACCAGCAGAGGGGCAGGTCAGCCCCAGCATTTT
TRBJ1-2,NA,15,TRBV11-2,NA,CASSLEGRTNDGYTF,TGTGCCAGCAGCTTAGAGGGGAGGACAAACGATGGCTACACCTTC
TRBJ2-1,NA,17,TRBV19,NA,CASSNEISGSSYNEQFF,TGTGCCAGTAGTAACGAGATATCGGGGAGCTCCTACAATGAGCAGTTCTTC
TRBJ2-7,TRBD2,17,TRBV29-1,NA,CSRGRLAGGPLSYEQYF,TGCAGCCGAGGGAGACTAGCGGGAGGGCCCCTCTCGTACGAGCAGTACTTC
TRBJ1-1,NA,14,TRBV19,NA,CASRMGGSNTEAFF,TGTGCCAGTAGGATGGGGGGATCTAACACTGAAGCTTTCTTT
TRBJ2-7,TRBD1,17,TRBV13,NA,CASSPRQGLSGPAEQYF,TGTGCCAGCAGCCCCCGACAGGGCCTCTCTGGTCCTGCGGAGCAGTACTTC
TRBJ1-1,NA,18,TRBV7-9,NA,CASSLEVDIWAMNTEAFF,TGTGCCAGCAGCTTAGAAGTGGATATATGGGCCATGAACACTGAAGCTTTCTTT
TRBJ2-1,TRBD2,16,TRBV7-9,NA,CASSLRTSGTYNEQFF,TGTGCCAGCAGCTTAAGGACTAGCGGTACCTACAATGAGCAGTTCTTC
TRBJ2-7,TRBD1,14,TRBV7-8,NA,CASSFTGTGGEQYF,TGTGCCAGCAGTTTTACCGGGACAGGGGGAGAGCAGTACTTC
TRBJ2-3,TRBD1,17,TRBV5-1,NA,CASSLAAGGRGTDTQYF,TGCGCCAGCAGCTTGGCCGCAGGGGGAAGAGGCACAGATACGCAGTATTTT
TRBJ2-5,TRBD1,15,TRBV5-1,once,CATSDRVGDRETQYF,TGCGCCACCTCCGACAGGGTAGGGGATCGGGAGACCCAGTACTTC
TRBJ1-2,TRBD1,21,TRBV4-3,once,CASSQVGPLGLRDRTNYGYTF,TGCGCCAGCAGCCAAGTTGGACCGTTGGGGTTACGGGACAGAACGAACTATGGCTACACCTTC
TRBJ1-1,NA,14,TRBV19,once,CASSYGGTNTEAFF,TGTGCCAGTAGTTATGGGGGGACGAACACTGAAGCTTTCTTT
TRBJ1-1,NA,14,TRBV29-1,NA,CSVGQAGLNTEAFF,TGCAGCGTTGGACAGGCTGGGTTGAACACTGAAGCTTTCTTT
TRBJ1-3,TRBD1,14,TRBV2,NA,CASRADRAGNTIYF,TGTGCCAGCAGAGCGGACAGGGCTGGAAACACCATATATTTT
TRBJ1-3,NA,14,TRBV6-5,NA,CASSYSIGGNTIYF,TGTGCCAGCAGTTACTCGATTGGCGGAAACACCATATATTTT
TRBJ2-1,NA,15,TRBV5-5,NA,CASSGLGRLLNEQFF,TGTGCCAGCAGCGGCCTGGGCAGACTACTAAATGAGCAGTTCTTC
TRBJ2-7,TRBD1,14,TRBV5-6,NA,CASSFYRGLYEQYF,TGTGCCAGCAGCTTTTACAGGGGGCTCTACGAGCAGTACTTC
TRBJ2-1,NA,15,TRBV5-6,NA,CASSAIRGVYNEQFF,TGTGCCAGCAGCGCAATCAGAGGAGTTTACAATGAGCAGTTCTTC
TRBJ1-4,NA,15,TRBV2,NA,CASSPGGSTNEKLFF,TGTGCCAGCAGTCCCGGGGGGTCAACTAATGAAAAACTGTTTTTT
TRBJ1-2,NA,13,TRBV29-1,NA,CSVDRGGRYGYTF,TGCAGCGTGGACCGCGGGGGGAGGTATGGCTACACCTTC
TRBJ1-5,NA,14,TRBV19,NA,CASSGQDGDQPQHF,TGTGCCAGTAGCGGCCAGGACGGGGATCAGCCCCAGCATTTT
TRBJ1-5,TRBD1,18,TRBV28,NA,CASSLFPTGTYSNQPQHF,TGTGCCAGCAGTTTATTCCCGACAGGGACTTATAGCAATCAGCCCCAGCATTTT
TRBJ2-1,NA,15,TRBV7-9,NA,CASSLVPTGYNEQFF,TGTGCCAGCAGCTTAGTACCTACAGGGTACAATGAGCAGTTCTTC
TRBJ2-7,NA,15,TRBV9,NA,CASSAGQLLTYEQYF,TGTGCCAGCAGCGCTGGACAGCTTCTTACCTACGAGCAGTACTTC
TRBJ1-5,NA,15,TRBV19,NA,CASRAGTRSNQPQHF,TGTGCCAGTAGGGCCGGGACACGATCGAACCAGCCCCAGCATTTT
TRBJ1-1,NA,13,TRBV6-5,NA,CASSYSGGEDAFF,TGTGCCAGCAGTTACTCAGGGGGGGAGGATGCTTTCTTT
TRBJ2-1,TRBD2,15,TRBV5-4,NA,CASSLDSHSGNEQFF,TGTGCCAGCAGCTTGGACTCCCATAGCGGGAATGAGCAGTTCTTC